This TCR beta chain is from a study of a mutant IDH1 vaccine in newly diagnosed glioma. Background on the study: Of treated patients, approximately 60% were men and approximately 40% women, averaging around 40 years.

Time point in this sample: week 23, last vaccination. Doses consisted of 300 ug of mutant IDH1 20-mer peptide each, paired with topical imiquimod. The CDR3 consists of 15 residues. Germline V gene lookup returns CDR1 MNHEY and CDR2 SVGAGI. With 4 bases removed from V and 4 bases from J, the gap between germline ends came to 14 bases. The assay was immunoSEQ multiplex PCR, and TCRdb's table has in-frame clones only and misses some. The sample includes 25,000 to 35,000 clones, approximately 84% seen only once; the top ten take 7.5% to 9.5%. This clone came up a few times. Its specificity is not known. V usage is TRBV6-5 and J usage is TRBJ1-5, with D unresolved. Specimen: PBMCs, collected from a glioma patient whose treatment included an IDH1 peptide vaccine. The receptor was derived from a woman aged 18-29 years with glioma. CDR3 loop: CASSSLPGGNQPQHF. CDR3 coding DNA: TGTGCCAGCAGTTCCCTGCCAGGAGGAAATCAGCCCCAGCATTTT.